This T cell receptor beta chain originates from a study of blood T cells in healthy people across ages. In the study overall: The capture of about one barcoded beta molecule per two T cells was achieved by template switching.

The CDR3 is 14 residues long. Germline CDR1 SGHVS, CDR2 FQNEAQ. Notes on the study in general: Across the age range, TCR beta diversity per million T cells fell in a roughly linear way.

A remark on this clonotype: What it binds is not known. An end of the junction differs from the germline gene, which may be a read error.

Using a J-beta primer mix together with a sample-barcoded 5' primer, a second PCR was run for roughly 7 to 12 cycles. Tagging of each cDNA molecule was performed by a template-switch adaptor with 12 random nucleotides. Every sample gave at least 2.5 million paired-end reads containing CDR3. One entry per CDR3 protein, called by TCRdb with MiXCR from the 5' RACE reads. This table has about 1.4 million distinct CDR3 sequences, roughly 64% appearing once. This clonotype was sampled from a man between 18 and 29 years old in good health. The chain has TRBV7-8 and TRBJ2-4; D is perhaps TRBD1 (6 bases). The specimen was blood. The CDR3: CASSQTGPKSIQYF. CDR3 coding DNA: TGTGCCAGCAGCCAGACAGGACCCAAAAGCATTCAGTACTTC.